Below, 8 T cell receptor beta chains from the same sample are listed, as sequenced in a study of shared clonotypes between healthy human individuals. CD8 cells regarded as naive lacked CD45RO, were positively chosen for CCR7, and omitted terminally differentiated effector memory CD45RA+ cells. TCRdb's copy holds only in-frame clones and misses some; the assay was immunoSEQ multiplex PCR. The data show fewer than 850,000 clones, 95% to 97% seen once. Sequencing input: naive CD8+ T cells sorted from blood. The origin of the receptors is a man aged 25-40 years in good health.

This clone was seen just once. The chain uses TRBV27 and TRBJ2-7, with 12 bases aligning to TRBD2. V lost 5 bases, J lost 5 bases, and 7 bases stayed unmatched. This CDR3 comprises 15 residues. The germline V gene has CDR1 MNHEY and CDR2 SMNVEV (reference sequence). As DNA, the CDR3 is TGTGCCAGCAGTCCGGGACTAGCGGGTGTCCACGAGCAGTACTTC. Its protein product is CASSPGLAGVHEQYF.

Notes on this clone: One end of the junction fails to match germline, which may point to a read error. J is TRBJ2-3 and V is TRBV7-7; 8 positions agree with TRBD2. The CDR3 is 16 amino acids. In germline, CDR1 is SSHAT, CDR2 FNYEAQ (reference sequence). The CDR3 region is CASSLGLREGTDTQYF. CDR3 DNA: TGTGCTAGCAGCTTAGGTTTGCGGGAGGGCACAGATACGCAGTATTTT.

V and J are TRBV10-2 and TRBJ2-7, with D perhaps matching TRBD1 (5 bases). Trimming stripped 0 bases from V and 4 bases from J, with 16 bases between. Germline V gene data show CDR1 as WSHSY and CDR2 as SAAADI. The CDR3 spans 16 residues. The CDR3 DNA follows: TGCGCCAGCAGTGAGTCGGGTCTCAGGGTCCCTTACGAGCAGTACTTC. Encoded protein: CASSESGLRVPYEQYF.

The gene calls are TRBV7-9 and TRBJ2-7; TRBD1 matches 12 bases. Trimming cost V 5 bases and J 7 bases; bases outside gene matches: 9. Per germline, CDR1 SEHNR and CDR2 FQNEAQ (reference sequence). The length of the CDR3 is 15 residues. In nucleotides, the CDR3 is TGTGCCAGCAGCGGACCGGGACAGGGGGCACGGGAGCAGTACTTC. Translated, it gives CASSGPGQGAREQYF.

The rearrangement links TRBV4-1 to TRBJ2-7; 7 bases align to TRBD1. The germline V gene encodes CDR1 MGHRA and CDR2 YSYEKL. This CDR3 region has 15 residues. Germline trimming cut 4 bases from V and 2 bases from J; bases unmatched to any gene: 8. The CDR3 DNA sequence: TGCGCCAGCAGCCGCTTATGGGACAGACCCTACGAGCAGTACTTC. Amino acids: CASSRLWDRPYEQYF.

V and J are TRBV19 and TRBJ2-3; 8 positions agree with TRBD1. Germline CDR1 is LNHDA and CDR2 is SQIVND (reference sequence). Trimming at V came to 5 bases and at J to 6 bases, leaving 4 bases not matched to a gene. CDR3 size: 13 residues. CDR3 sequence (DNA): TGTGCCAGTAGTGAGGACAGGGCGGATACGCAGTATTTT. It is translated as CASSEDRADTQYF.

V and J are TRBV19 and TRBJ2-1; TRBD2 matches 12 bases. V lost 3 bases to trimming and J lost 10 bases; unmatched junction nucleotides: 7. The CDR3 length is 15 residues. Looked up from germline, CDR1 is LNHDA and CDR2 is SQIVND (reference sequence). The CDR3 coding sequence is TGTGCCAGTAGTATGCTAGCGGGAGGGCCTGGGGAGCAGTTCTTC. Its protein product is CASSMLAGGPGEQFF.

The V call is TRBV18, the J call TRBJ2-3; the match to TRBD1 covers 7 bases. The germline V gene encodes CDR1 KGHSH and CDR2 LQKENI. V lost 1 base, J lost 0 bases, and 4 bases stayed unmatched. CDR3 length equals 16 residues. The CDR3 loop reads CASSPRSGGSTDTQYF. The CDR3 DNA follows: TGTGCCAGCTCACCACGCTCAGGGGGTAGCACAGATACGCAGTATTTT.